This entry features one TCR beta chain sequence. Authors' data handling: Estimation of nucleated cell counts relied on the amplification of reference gene primers. Using immunoSEQ multiplex PCR, the repertoire was profiled, and TCRdb retains in-frame clones only, with some absent. Clonal size and the V and J genes are those of that table, whereas D and trimming came from the DNA. The repertoire holds under 400,000 clones, with around 87% as singletons. This record belongs to a study of blood T cell repertoires in COVID-19. Study summary: Acute and convalescent COVID-19 samples came from the United States, Italy and Spain.

Germline V gene sequence: CDR1 MDHEN, CDR2 SYDVKM. V shed 3 bases and J shed 0 bases, with 6 bases lying between them. The CDR3 runs to 14 residues. V is TRBV28 and J is TRBJ1-3; D ambiguous. The clonotype was recovered from a man between 18 and 35 years old with active or convalescent COVID-19. The source material was peripheral blood. The CDR3 nucleotides read TGTGCCAGCAGTTTCCCTCTCTCTGGAAACACCATATATTTT. It specifies CASSFPLSGNTIYF.